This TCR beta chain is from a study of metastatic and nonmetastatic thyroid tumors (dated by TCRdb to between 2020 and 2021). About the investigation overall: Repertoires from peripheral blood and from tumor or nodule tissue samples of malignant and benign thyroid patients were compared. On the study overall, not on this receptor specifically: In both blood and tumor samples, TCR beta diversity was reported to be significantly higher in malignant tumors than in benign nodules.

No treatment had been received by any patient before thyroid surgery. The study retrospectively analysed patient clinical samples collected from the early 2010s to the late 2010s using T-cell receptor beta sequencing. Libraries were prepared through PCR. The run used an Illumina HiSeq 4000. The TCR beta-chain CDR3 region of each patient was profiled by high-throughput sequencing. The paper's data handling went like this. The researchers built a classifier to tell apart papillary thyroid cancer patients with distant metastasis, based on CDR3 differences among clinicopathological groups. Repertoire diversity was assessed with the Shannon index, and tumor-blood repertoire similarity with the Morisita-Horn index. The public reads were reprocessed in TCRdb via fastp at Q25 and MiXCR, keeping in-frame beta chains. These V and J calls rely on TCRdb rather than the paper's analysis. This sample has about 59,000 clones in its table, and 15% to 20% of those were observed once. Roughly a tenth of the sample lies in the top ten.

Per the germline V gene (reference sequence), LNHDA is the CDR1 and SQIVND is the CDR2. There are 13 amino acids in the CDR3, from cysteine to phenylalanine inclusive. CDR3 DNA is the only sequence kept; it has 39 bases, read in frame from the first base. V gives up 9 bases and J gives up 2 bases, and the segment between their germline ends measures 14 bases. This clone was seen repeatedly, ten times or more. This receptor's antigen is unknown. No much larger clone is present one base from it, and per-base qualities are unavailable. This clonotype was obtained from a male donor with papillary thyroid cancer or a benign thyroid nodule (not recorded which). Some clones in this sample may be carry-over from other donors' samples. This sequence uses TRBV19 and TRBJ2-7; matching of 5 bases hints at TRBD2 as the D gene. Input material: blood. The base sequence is TGTGCCAGAACGAGGGTTTCAACCTACGAGCAGTACTTC. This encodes CARTRVSTYEQYF.